This T cell receptor beta chain emerged from a study of blood T cell repertoires in COVID-19. Profiling relied on immunoSEQ multiplex PCR, and the TCRdb table lists in-frame clones only, not all of them. Of 470,000 or so clones detected, 75% to 90% appear once; the ten largest clones hold about 4.3%. From germline, CDR1 is MDHEN and CDR2 SYDVKM. V was clipped by 1 base and J by 6 bases, with 16 bases between them. The CDR3 has 16 amino acids. The chain combines TRBV28 with TRBJ1-5, with a weak D call TRBD1 (5 bases). Sequencing used peripheral blood. The sequence was obtained from a woman in her twenties or thirties with acute or convalescent COVID-19. The chain's CDR3 is CASSLSSGTRGQPQHF. For the CDR3, the DNA is TGTGCCAGCAGTTTATCATCAGGGACTAGGGGTCAGCCCCAGCATTTT.